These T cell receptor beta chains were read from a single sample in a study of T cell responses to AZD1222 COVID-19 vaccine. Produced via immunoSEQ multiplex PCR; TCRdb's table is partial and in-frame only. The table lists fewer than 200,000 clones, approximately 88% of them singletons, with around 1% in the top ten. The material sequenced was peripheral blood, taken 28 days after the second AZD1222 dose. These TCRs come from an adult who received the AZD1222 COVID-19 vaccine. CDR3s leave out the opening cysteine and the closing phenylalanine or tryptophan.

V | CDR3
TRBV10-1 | ASSESGRVYEQY
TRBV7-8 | ASSLAIISYEQY
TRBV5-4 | ASSFGLNTDTQY
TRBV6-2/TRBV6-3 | ASSSSGGTDTQY
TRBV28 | ASARPQGQGSDTQY
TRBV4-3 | ASSQEPRGGQPQH
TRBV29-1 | SVALGSYGYT
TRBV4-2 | ASSQDYTGELF
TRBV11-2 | ASSGWTEKSYGYT
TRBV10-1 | ASSESPLAGLDTQY
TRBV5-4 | ASSYWGGRTEAF
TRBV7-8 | ASSLARIQETQY
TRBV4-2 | ASSQERVGSNQPQH
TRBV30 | AWSSGLDLYNEQF
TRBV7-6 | ASSLALSGQGGPNTGELF